These T cell receptor beta chains were read from a single sample in a study of T cell repertoires in cytomegalovirus infection. TCRdb re-analysed the reads in MiXCR, keeping a single row per CDR3 protein. Found here are under 350,000 distinct CDR3 sequences, around 9.6% of them singletons; the top ten hold around 2.6%. Sequencing was performed on PBMCs. The source of these receptors is a human donor in good health (CMV status not recorded). Some clones in this sample may be carry-over from other donors' samples. The CDR3 runs from the conserved cysteine through the conserved F or W. Each record gives: V gene, clone size, D gene, J gene, CDR3 DNA, CDR3 protein. The D gene is left open where the match is weak. The size entry is marked missing in some rows and otherwise reads once, few, many or a size class.

>TRBV19|.|.|TRBJ2-5
TGTGCCAGTAGAATGGGACTCCAAGAGACCCAGTACTTC
CASRMGLQETQYF
>TRBV5-8|many|.|TRBJ2-2
TGTGCCAGCAGCGCGATAGGCCCCCCCGGGGAGCTGTTTTTT
CASSAIGPPGELFF
>TRBV7-6|many|.|TRBJ2-1
TGTGCCAGCAGCGCCGGGACCCCGACCTACAATGAGCAGTTCTTC
CASSAGTPTYNEQFF
>TRBV5-1|many|.|TRBJ1-2
TGCGCCAGCAGCTTGGATGGGGAAGGGGCCGGCTACACCTTC
CASSLDGEGAGYTF
>TRBV6-2/TRBV6-3|many|.|TRBJ2-5
TGTGCCAGCAGAAAGGCAGAGACCCAGTACTTC
CASRKAETQYF
>TRBV29-1|few|.|TRBJ2-5
TGCAGCGTTGTCGGGGCTGGAGAGACCCAGTACTTC
CSVVGAGETQYF
>TRBV18|.|.|TRBJ1-2
TGTGCCAGCTCACAGAACCACGGTAACGACTATGGCTACACCTTC
CASSQNHGNDYGYTF
>TRBV7-2|many|.|TRBJ2-3
TGTGCCAGCAGCTTATTCCGCACAGATACGCAGTATTTT
CASSLFRTDTQYF
>TRBV6-4|many|.|TRBJ2-1
TGTGCCAGCAGTGACAGGGGCCCCAACAATGAGCAGTTCTTC
CASSDRGPNNEQFF
>TRBV29-1|.|TRBD1|TRBJ1-2
TGCAGCGTTGTATCAGGGGGCGACTATGGCTACACCTTC
CSVVSGGDYGYTF
>TRBV3-1|once|.|TRBJ1-1
TGTGCCAGCAGCCAAGGTACAGGGAGTGACGGCACTGAAGCTTTCTTT
CASSQGTGSDGTEAFF
>TRBV28|few|TRBD1|TRBJ1-5
TGTGCCAGCAGTCAGACAGGGGGCAGCAATCAGCCCCAGCATTTT
CASSQTGGSNQPQHF
>TRBV14|many|TRBD1|TRBJ1-6
TGTGCCAGCAGCCCGGGACAGGGTCGTTCACCCCTCCACTTT
CASSPGQGRSPLHF
>TRBV12-3/TRBV12-4|few|.|TRBJ1-3
TGTGCCAGCAGTTTTGGGGGACTGGATGGCACCATATATTTT
CASSFGGLDGTIYF